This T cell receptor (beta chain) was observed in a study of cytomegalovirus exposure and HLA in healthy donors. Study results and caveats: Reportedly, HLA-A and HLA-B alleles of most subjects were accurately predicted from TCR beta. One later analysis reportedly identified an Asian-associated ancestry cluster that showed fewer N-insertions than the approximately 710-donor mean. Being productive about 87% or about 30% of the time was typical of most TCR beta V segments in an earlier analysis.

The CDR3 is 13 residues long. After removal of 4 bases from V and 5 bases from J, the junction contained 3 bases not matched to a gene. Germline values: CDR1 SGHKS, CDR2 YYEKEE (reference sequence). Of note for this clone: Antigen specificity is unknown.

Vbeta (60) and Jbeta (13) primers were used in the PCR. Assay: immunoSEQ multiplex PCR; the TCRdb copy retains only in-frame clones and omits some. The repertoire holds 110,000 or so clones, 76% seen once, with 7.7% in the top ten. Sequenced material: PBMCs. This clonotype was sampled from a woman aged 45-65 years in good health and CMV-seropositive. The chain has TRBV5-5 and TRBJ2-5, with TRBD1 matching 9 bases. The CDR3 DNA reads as TGTGCCAGCAGCCGTACAGGGGGCGAGACCCAGTACTTC. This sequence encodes CASSRTGGETQYF.